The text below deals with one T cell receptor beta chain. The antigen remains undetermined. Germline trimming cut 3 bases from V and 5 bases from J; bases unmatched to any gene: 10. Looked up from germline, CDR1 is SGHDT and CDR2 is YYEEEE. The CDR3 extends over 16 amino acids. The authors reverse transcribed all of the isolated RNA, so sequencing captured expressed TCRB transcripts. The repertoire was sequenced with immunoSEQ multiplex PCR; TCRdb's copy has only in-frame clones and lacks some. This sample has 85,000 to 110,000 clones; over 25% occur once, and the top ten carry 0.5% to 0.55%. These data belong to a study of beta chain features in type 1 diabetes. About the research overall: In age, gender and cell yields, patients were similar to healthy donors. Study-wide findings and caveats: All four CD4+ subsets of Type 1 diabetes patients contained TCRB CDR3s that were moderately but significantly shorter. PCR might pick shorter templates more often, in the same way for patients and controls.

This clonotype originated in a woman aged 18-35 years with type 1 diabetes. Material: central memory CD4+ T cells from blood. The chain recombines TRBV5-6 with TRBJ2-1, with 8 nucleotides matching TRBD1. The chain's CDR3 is CASSWTQGAVHNEQFF. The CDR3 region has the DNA TGTGCCAGCAGCTGGACCCAGGGGGCGGTACACAATGAGCAGTTCTTC.